A selection of T cell receptor beta chains follows, all from one sample in a study of OX40 agonist ivuxolimab in advanced cancers. Method: immunoSEQ multiplex PCR; TCRdb's copy keeps in-frame clones and lacks some. Among over 40,000 clones listed, 88% were seen once. Sequenced material: CD4+ or CD8+ T cells sorted from blood, taken in a trial of the OX40 agonist ivuxolimab. The source of these receptors is an adult with an advanced solid tumor such as melanoma, head and neck, liver or kidney cancer. Each CDR3 is given with its conserved first and last residue. D genes are given only for firm matches. Size tells how often a clone was seen (once, few, many) or the class of an expanded clone, and some rows leave it out.

V gene	D gene	J gene	clone size	CDR3 protein	CDR3 DNA
TRBV18	NA	TRBJ2-5	NA	CASSARIVYQETQYF	TGTGCCAGCTCGGCCAGAATAGTCTACCAAGAGACCCAGTACTTC
TRBV19	TRBD1	TRBJ2-5	NA	CASSLNRGLETQYF	TGTGCCAGTAGCTTAAACAGGGGGTTAGAGACCCAGTACTTC
TRBV19	NA	TRBJ2-1	NA	CASQGEIHRSYNEQFF	TGTGCCAGTCAGGGCGAAATCCACCGCTCCTACAATGAGCAGTTCTTC
TRBV21-1	NA	TRBJ2-1	NA	CASSKDSNNEQFF	TGTGCCAGCAGCAAGGACAGCAACAATGAGCAGTTCTTC
TRBV29-1	NA	TRBJ2-7	NA	CSAWQGGAYEQYF	TGCAGCGCCTGGCAGGGGGGGGCATACGAGCAGTACTTC
TRBV18	NA	TRBJ2-7	NA	CASSPGPLEQYF	TGTGCCAGCTCACCAGGGCCCCTCGAGCAGTACTTC
TRBV15	NA	TRBJ2-3	NA	CATSREGSTDTQYF	TGTGCCACCAGCAGAGAAGGGAGCACAGATACGCAGTATTTT
TRBV6-4	TRBD1	TRBJ1-1	NA	CASRAGQATEAFF	TGTGCCAGCAGGGCGGGACAGGCCACTGAAGCTTTCTTT
TRBV10-3	NA	TRBJ1-3	NA	CAISKTELISGNTIYF	TGTGCCATCAGTAAAACGGAGCTGATATCTGGAAACACCATATATTTT
TRBV10-2	NA	TRBJ2-3	NA	CASSEEGGGWSDTQYF	TGCGCCAGCAGTGAGGAGGGGGGAGGCTGGTCAGATACGCAGTATTTT
TRBV29-1	NA	TRBJ2-5	NA	CSALARYQETQYF	TGCAGCGCCCTGGCAAGGTACCAAGAGACCCAGTACTTC
TRBV5-1	NA	TRBJ1-1	NA	CASSLDRARAEAFF	TGCGCCAGCAGCTTGGACAGGGCGAGGGCGGAAGCTTTCTTT
TRBV7-6	TRBD1	TRBJ2-2	NA	CASSQDRTGELFF	TGTGCCAGCAGCCAGGACAGGACCGGGGAGCTGTTTTTT
TRBV30	TRBD1	TRBJ1-1	once	CASKYRGLSDTEAFF	TGTGCCTCTAAATACAGGGGGCTGAGTGACACTGAAGCTTTCTTT
TRBV30	TRBD2	TRBJ2-1	NA	CAWSQGALAGAGRNEQFF	TGTGCCTGGAGTCAGGGGGCCCTAGCGGGAGCGGGGCGCAATGAGCAGTTCTTC
TRBV2	NA	TRBJ1-2	NA	CASSDVRGLGYGYTF	TGTGCCAGCAGTGACGTTCGGGGACTCGGCTATGGCTACACCTTC
TRBV6-5	NA	TRBJ2-7	NA	CASGDDYLKGNEQYF	TGTGCCAGCGGGGACGATTATCTCAAAGGAAACGAGCAGTACTTC
TRBV7-3	NA	TRBJ2-6	NA	CASSFGGSGANVLTF	TGTGCCAGCAGCTTCGGCGGATCTGGGGCCAACGTCCTGACTTTC
TRBV18	TRBD1	TRBJ1-2	once	CASSWDREINTF	TGTGCCAGCTCATGGGACAGGGAAATCAACACCTTC
TRBV5-4	NA	TRBJ1-2	NA	CASSQLGQQPPGYTF	TGTGCCAGCAGCCAACTCGGACAGCAGCCCCCGGGCTACACCTTC